This paragraph reports one T cell receptor (beta chain). This clonotype was counted between two and nine times. The antigen it recognizes is unknown. No much larger clonotype is one base removed from it; base qualities were not supplied. This entry is derived from a study of T-cell memory formation after mild COVID-19 (dated by TCRdb to the early 2020s). In the study overall: TCR sequence clusters from the two donors were largely donor specific. In two donors, T-cell clones that expanded and contracted after mild COVID-19 were followed by sequencing TCRalpha and TCRbeta repertoires longitudinally. The cohort comprised two young, previously healthy adult volunteers, one female and one male.

General conclusions and limits of the study: Clones that contracted from day 15 to 85 showed balanced CD4/CD8 phenotypes, whereas a second wave of clones that expanded from day 15 to 37 leaned towards CD4+. Contracting CD4+ clones were found mainly in CM and EM memory subsets, while CD8+ clones were enriched in EMRA. Whether the second-wave clones peaking on day 37 were SARS-CoV-2 specific was not confirmed. Some responding clones were detected in pre-infection memory, suggesting pre-existing cross-reactive memory T cells joined the SARS-CoV-2 response. Only a couple of mild cases were covered in the study, and larger cohorts including severe cases with pre-infection samples were considered necessary.

The CDR3 numbers 12 residues from cysteine through phenylalanine. The CDR3 DNA has 36 bases and is translated from base 1. V drops 6 bases and J drops 6 bases, leaving 11 bases in between. This sample was sequenced with an Illumina NovaSeq 6000. TCRalpha and TCRbeta cDNA libraries were constructed by 5'RACE with constant-segment primers, with sample barcodes and unique molecular identifiers being introduced. RNA was extracted from every sample with Trizol reagent. Libraries were amplified in two PCR steps, with a second sample barcode and Illumina TruSeq adapters added in the second step. Libraries were sequenced on an Illumina NovaSeq with 2 x 150 bp paired-end reads. From the authors' description of their analysis: With migec v1.2.7, reads were demultiplexed and then collapsed into UMI-guided consensus sequences. With mixcr v2.1.11, UMI consensuses were aligned to TRA and TRB V and J templates and assembled into clonotypes. Clonotypes were classified as expanded or contracted when called significant by both edgeR and NoisET, with noise models trained on biological replicates. For edgeR calls, the thresholds were a false discovery rate-adjusted p below 0.01 and a log2 fold-change of 1. As an exploratory analysis of dynamics, PCA with hierarchical clustering was applied to max-normalized trajectories of the 1000 most abundant clonotypes. Separately sequenced CD4+ and CD8+ repertoires were used to assign the CD4 or CD8 phenotype of responding clones. The public reads were reanalyzed by TCRdb: fastp trimming at Q25, MiXCR alignment, in-frame beta chains only. Rows matching on CDR3 protein sequence are summarized as one entry with the most common DNA and genes. The V and J calls shown here were made by TCRdb, not taken from the authors' results. Recorded for this sample are roughly 250,000 distinct CDR3 sequences; 16% of them occurred a single time. The ten largest account for around 3.4% of the sample.

Ficoll-Paque density gradient centrifugation was used to isolate PBMCs. Sequenced material: PBMCs or a T cell subset sorted from them (not recorded which). This TCR was recovered from a man younger than 35 who had mild COVID-19 (a few samples of this study predate the infection). The sample titles of this study are shuffled in the database, so cell type and time point are left out; the donor was told from shared clones. Rearrangement joined TRBV12-3 or TRBV12-4 to TRBJ1-1; TRBD1 could be the D gene, as 5 bases match. The DNA sequence is as follows: TGTGCCAGCAGGGTGAGAGGGGCTGAAGCTTTCTTT. It translates to CASRVRGAEAFF.